This T cell receptor beta chain was found in a study of blood T cells in healthy people across ages. Regarding the study as a whole: A greater number of naive CD4+ cells and higher diversity distinguished long-lived donors from aged donors.

It was with a sample-barcoded 5' primer and a J-beta primer mix that a second PCR of about 7 to 12 cycles was run. Each cDNA molecule was tagged by a template-switch adaptor that had 12 random nucleotides. Paired-end reads containing CDR3 totaled no fewer than 2.5 million for each sample. TCRdb independently ran MiXCR on the 5' RACE reads; one entry per CDR3 protein. The sample has 920,000 or so distinct CDR3 sequences, 40% to 45% seen once. Donors gave 8 to 10 milliliters of peripheral blood apiece. CDR1 and CDR2 from the germline V gene are DFQATT and SNEGSKA (reference sequence). This CDR3 is built from 15 residues. Trimming took 1 base from V and 7 from J, leaving 17 bases between them. Concerning this clonotype: The antigen remains undetermined.

The chain uses TRBV20-1 and TRBJ2-1; perhaps D is TRBD1 or TRBD2 (6 bases each). The clonotype originates from a woman aged 55-70 years in good health. What was sequenced was blood. This chain's CDR3 is CSARGLAGAGNEQFF. As DNA, the CDR3 is TGCAGTGCTAGAGGGTTAGCAGGGGCGGGGAATGAGCAGTTCTTC.